The entry below describes one TCR beta chain. These data belong to a study of blood T cell repertoires in COVID-19. Across the whole study: Sites across the United States, Italy and Spain contributed samples from acute and convalescent COVID-19. T cells, B-cell-depleted T cells, or PBMCs supplied cDNA or gDNA.

In the source study's methods: Cell counts per sample came from amplifying reference gene primers. Method: immunoSEQ multiplex PCR; TCRdb's copy keeps in-frame clones and lacks some. V and J calls and clone size follow that table, whereas D and trimming were derived from the DNA. In the table there are around 200,000 clones, approximately 90% of which are singletons. In terms of age and location, participants ranged from roughly 18 to 90 years and lived in fewer than 30 US areas. Germline V gene lookup returns CDR1 MGHRA and CDR2 YSYEKL. Trimming cost V 1 base and J 7 bases, with 7 bases left between them. This CDR3 comprises 12 residues.

The specimen was PBMCs or T cells enriched from blood (not recorded which). The chain carries TRBV4-1 and TRBJ2-5; D is unclear. This TCR was sampled from a man aged 25 to 45 who had recovered from COVID-19. This CDR3 is CASSQAFGTQYF. Here the CDR3 DNA reads TGCGCCAGCAGCCAAGCATTCGGGACCCAGTACTTC.